The rows below give T cell receptor beta chains drawn from one sample of a study of beta chain features in type 1 diabetes. Using immunoSEQ multiplex PCR, the repertoire was profiled, and TCRdb retains in-frame clones only, with some absent. The sample shows roughly 290,000 clones, 15% of them seen only once. The source material was naive CD4+ T cells from blood. The receptor source for this set is a man aged 18 to 30 with type 1 diabetes. The conserved cysteine and the conserved F or W are not part of the CDR3 here. Fields, in order: CDR3 protein, clone size, V gene. Clone size is not always given. Where it is, it says once, few, many or a class for expanded clones.

CDR3: ASSFGLAMTNEQF
size: few
V: TRBV5-1

CDR3: ASSRGQISDEQF
size: few
V: TRBV14

CDR3: AWSVGTGVTYEQY
size: NA
V: TRBV30

CDR3: ASSSQGPISYEQY
size: NA
V: TRBV7-9

CDR3: SRTKREQF
size: few
V: TRBV20-1

CDR3: ASSPATGAGSYNEQF
size: NA
V: TRBV7-2

CDR3: ASSQVAGRTEAF
size: NA
V: TRBV14

CDR3: ASSQTGQLITEAF
size: few
V: TRBV5-1

CDR3: ASSSGDRDQETQY
size: NA
V: TRBV5-1

CDR3: ASREAGTSGYNEQF
size: NA
V: TRBV7-2

CDR3: ASSQDLSLATDTQY
size: NA
V: TRBV4-3

CDR3: ASSLAFLTSVSYEQY
size: few
V: TRBV7-2

CDR3: ASSEGTGRQETQY
size: NA
V: TRBV9

CDR3: ASSPPVVAEAF
size: NA
V: TRBV7-9

CDR3: ASRRDRGYEQY
size: NA
V: TRBV7-2

CDR3: ASSLRGRNTQY
size: NA
V: TRBV7-2

CDR3: ASSPRAATGELF
size: NA
V: TRBV18

CDR3: AWSGQGNQPQH
size: NA
V: TRBV30

CDR3: SVEDRGTNYGYT
size: NA
V: TRBV29-1

CDR3: ASSPNA
size: NA
V: TRBV7-9

CDR3: ASSYARGSYEQY
size: NA
V: TRBV6-6

CDR3: AWSLAGGYQETQY
size: few
V: TRBV30

CDR3: ASSELGRETQY
size: few
V: TRBV6-1

CDR3: ASTLGGIQETQY
size: few
V: TRBV5-1

CDR3: ACRASYNEQF
size: few
V: TRBV30

CDR3: ASSPRTTYEQY
size: NA
V: TRBV7-2

CDR3: ASSFPGGSGGETQY
size: NA
V: TRBV5-1

CDR3: ASSYPSGRSHEQY
size: NA
V: TRBV7-2

CDR3: ALNRGSTNEKLF
size: NA
V: TRBV30

CDR3: ASSYSGTGSYEQY
size: NA
V: TRBV6-5

CDR3: ASNTQVRGTWTF
size: NA
V: TRBV7-9

CDR3: ASSPLPPGKLAVLPDTQY
size: NA
V: TRBV23-1

CDR3: ASSLAPGGHPSTDTQY
size: NA
V: TRBV7-9

CDR3: ASSSGTSGQETQY
size: few
V: TRBV5-1

CDR3: ASRSGPSTDTQY
size: NA
V: TRBV19

CDR3: ASLGAAEQY
size: NA
V: TRBV2

CDR3: AFSPGANVLT
size: few
V: TRBV30

CDR3: ASSRTGIRSSYNEQF
size: NA
V: TRBV28

CDR3: SATQGNGYT
size: few
V: TRBV20-1

CDR3: AWSAWSHYGYT
size: few
V: TRBV30

CDR3: ASGQRSGGPYT
size: NA
V: TRBV5-1

CDR3: ASSLVGLLAGGPTYEQY
size: NA
V: TRBV7-2

CDR3: ASSLTELQETQY
size: few
V: TRBV5-4

CDR3: ASSEKRLAQETQY
size: few
V: TRBV6-4